The 19 T cell receptor beta chains below were found in one sample sequenced in a study of T cell responses to AZD1222 COVID-19 vaccine. Produced via immunoSEQ multiplex PCR; TCRdb's table is partial and in-frame only. The sample carries 80,000 or so clones, 90% to 95% recorded once. This sample comprised peripheral blood, obtained on day 0 of AZD1222 vaccination. The origin of the receptors is an adult in good health.

J is TRBJ1-6 and V is TRBV19; D ambiguous. This CDR3 has 15 amino acids. CDR1 is LNHDA, CDR2 SQIVND, per germline (reference sequence). Deletions cut 5 bases from V and 7 bases from J, with 15 bases between. The CDR3 DNA follows: TGTGCCAGTAGTCCGCAATCATCGGGAAATTCACCCCTCCACTTT. Residues: CASSPQSSGNSPLHF.

V gene TRBV6-5 combines with J gene TRBJ1-2, with D unresolved. Germline CDR1 and CDR2: MNHEY and SVGAGI. This CDR3 region has 13 residues. V was clipped by 6 bases and J by 4 bases, with 12 bases between them. The CDR3 sequence: CASRLTESYGYTF. The CDR3 DNA is TGTGCCAGCAGGCTTACTGAAAGCTATGGCTACACCTTC.

J is TRBJ2-5 and V is TRBV7-9; no reliable D call. CDR1 is SEHNR, CDR2 FQNEAQ, per germline (reference sequence). Trimming cost V 1 base and J 5 bases, with 14 bases left between them. The CDR3 has 15 residues. DNA for the CDR3: TGTGCCAGCAGCTTAGATTTTGCGGTTTCGGAGACCCAGTACTTC. Encoded protein: CASSLDFAVSETQYF.

This chain joins TRBV28 and TRBJ2-1; maybe TRBD2 (6 bases). V dropped 3 bases and J dropped 0 bases, with 12 bases sitting between them. The CDR3 contains 16 residues. The germline CDR1 and CDR2 sequences are MDHEN and SYDVKM. CDR3 sequence reads: CASSFSSGSSYNEQFF. As DNA, the CDR3 is TGTGCCAGCAGTTTCTCATCCGGGAGCTCCTACAATGAGCAGTTCTTC.

On this clone itself: Other DNA sequences in this sample translate to the same CDR3. This rearrangement joins TRBV28 to TRBJ2-3; unclear D gene. This CDR3 spans 13 amino acids. The ends were cut back, 2 bases at V and 2 bases at J, with 5 bases in the middle. Germline-derived CDR1 and CDR2 are MDHEN and SYDVKM. CDR3 protein: CASSLGNTDTQYF. The CDR3, as DNA: TGTGCCAGCAGTTTAGGGAACACAGATACGCAGTATTTT.

The rearrangement uses TRBV9 and TRBJ2-2, with unresolved D. Germline V gene data show CDR1 as SGDLS and CDR2 as YYNGEE. This CDR3 spans 12 amino acids. The V end lost 4 bases, the J end lost 1 base, and 2 bases lay between the germline ends. In DNA form, the CDR3 reads TGTGCCAGCAGCATGAACACCGGGGAGCTGTTTTTT. This codes for CASSMNTGELFF.

This chain connects TRBV19 to TRBJ2-5, with 7 bases identical to TRBD1. Losses at the gene ends were 6 bases for V and 7 bases for J; bases not matched to a gene: 8. Germline V gives CDR1 LNHDA, CDR2 SQIVND (reference sequence). The CDR3 is 13 residues long. This CDR3 reads CASRGQSLGTQYF. The CDR3 DNA follows: TGTGCCAGTAGGGGACAGAGCCTGGGGACCCAGTACTTC.

The J gene is TRBJ2-7, the V gene TRBV2; D uncertain. In germline, CDR1 is SNHLY, CDR2 FYNNEI. V lost 4 bases, J lost 5 bases, and 6 bases lay in between. CDR3 length: 11 residues. CDR3 in amino acids: CASSVLNEQYF. DNA for the CDR3: TGTGCCAGCAGTGTCCTGAACGAGCAGTACTTC.

The rearrangement links TRBV2 to TRBJ1-5, with D hard to call. Trimming cost V 9 bases and J 6 bases, with 12 bases left between them. The CDR3 extends over 12 amino acids. From germline, CDR1 is SNHLY and CDR2 FYNNEI. CDR3 amino acids: CASTEGIQPQHF. The CDR3 nucleotides read TGTGCCAGTACCGAAGGGATTCAGCCCCAGCATTTT. The full variable domain, with the rest looked up from reference TRBV2 and TRBJ1-5, is EPEVTQTPSHQVTQMGQEVILRCVPISNHLYFYWYRQILGQKVEFLVSFYNNEISEKSEIFDDQFSVERPDGSNFTLKIRSTKLEDSAMYFCASTEGIQPQHFGDGTRLSIL.

V and J are TRBV3-1 (or the pseudogene TRBV3-2) and TRBJ2-7, with TRBD1 identical over 7 bases. CDR1 and CDR2 from the germline V gene are LGHDT and YNNKEL (reference sequence). J was trimmed by 6 bases and V by 1 base; bases with no gene match: 3. The CDR3 is made up of 13 amino acids. Here the CDR3 DNA reads TGTGCCAGCAGCCAAGTACAGGGGCCCGAGCAGTACTTC. Its translation is CASSQVQGPEQYF.

The rearrangement links TRBV29-1 to TRBJ2-5; 10 bases are shared with TRBD1. Germline V gives CDR1 SQVTM, CDR2 ANQGSEA. V lost 3 bases, J lost 6 bases, and 4 bases stayed unmatched. The CDR3 sequence is 13 residues long. The CDR3 region has the DNA TGCAGCGTTGATCGGACAGGGGGGAAGACCCAGTACTTC. Encoded protein: CSVDRTGGKTQYF.

The V call is TRBV6-5, the J call TRBJ1-5; TRBD1 matches at 11 bases. V lost 6 bases and J lost 6; bases outside the gene matches: 1. Germline CDR1 is MNHEY and CDR2 is SVGAGI. The CDR3 has 13 amino acids. The CDR3 DNA reads as TGTGCCAGCAGGGGGACAGGGGGTCAGCCCCAGCATTTT. It specifies CASRGTGGQPQHF.

This clone has only one observation. The genes are TRBV5-4 and TRBJ1-4; maybe TRBD1 (6 bases). V was cut by 7 bases and J by 8 bases, with 15 bases left in between. CDR1 and CDR2 from the germline V gene are SGHNT and YYREEE (reference sequence). This CDR3 is 13 amino acids long. This CDR3 is CASGRQVEEKLFF. For the CDR3, the DNA is TGTGCCAGCGGACGACAGGTGGAGGAAAAACTGTTTTTT.

The J gene is TRBJ1-6, the V gene TRBV27; 8 bases are shared with TRBD1. Unmatched junction bases numbered 7, after V lost 3 bases and J lost 9 bases. The CDR3 totals 15 residues. Germline V gives CDR1 MNHEY, CDR2 SMNVEV (reference sequence). Here the CDR3 reads CASSFDRGGGSPLHF. The CDR3 DNA reads as TGTGCCAGCAGTTTTGACAGGGGTGGTGGTTCACCCCTCCACTTT.

The chain couples TRBV20-1 to TRBJ2-6; D ambiguous. The V and J ends lost 3 bases and 0 bases respectively, with 6 bases between them. The CDR3 sequence is 14 residues long. Germline CDR1 is DFQATT and CDR2 is SNEGSKA (reference sequence). The CDR3 coding sequence is TGCAGTGCTAGTCCCCCCTCTGGGGCCAACGTCCTGACTTTC. Encoded protein: CSASPPSGANVLTF.

The chain joins TRBV5-1 to TRBJ2-2, with 7 bases lining up with TRBD1. The CDR3 runs to 15 residues. In germline, CDR1 is SGHRS, CDR2 YFSETQ. V trimming: 4 bases; J trimming: 4 bases; junction bases outside the gene matches: 7. The CDR3 sequence is CASSRDRAVTGELFF. CDR3 DNA: TGCGCCAGCAGCCGAGACAGGGCGGTCACCGGGGAGCTGTTTTTT.

The gene calls are TRBV7-2 and TRBJ2-1, with 7 nucleotides matching TRBD2. V shed 0 bases and J 0 bases; nucleotides not matched to a gene: 5. This CDR3 is built from 17 residues. Per the germline V gene, CDR1 is SGHTA and CDR2 is FQGNSA. In DNA, the CDR3 is TGTGCCAGCAGCTTAGCGGGAGGGCAGGCCTCCTACAATGAGCAGTTCTTC. This gives the protein CASSLAGGQASYNEQFF.

The chain links TRBV12-3 or TRBV12-4 to TRBJ2-7; the D call may be TRBD1 or TRBD2 (5 bases each). Trimming cost V 6 bases and J 6 bases, with 15 bases left between them. The length of the CDR3 is 13 residues. As DNA, the CDR3 is TGTGCCAGCAGGCAGGGCTACGGAGGCGAGCAGTACTTC. This codes for CASRQGYGGEQYF.

This chain joins TRBV19 and TRBJ2-5; 8 bases fit TRBD1. The junction had 5 bases not matched to a gene; V was cut back by 3 bases and J by 2 bases. CDR1 is LNHDA and CDR2 is SQIVND in the germline V gene (reference sequence). The CDR3 spans 15 residues. In DNA, the CDR3 is TGTGCCAGTAGTATTATGACAGGGGTACAAGAGACCCAGTACTTC. This translates into CASSIMTGVQETQYF.